These 27 T cell receptor beta chains share one sample of origin, sequenced in a study of blood T cell repertoires in COVID-19. Using immunoSEQ multiplex PCR, the repertoire was profiled, and TCRdb retains in-frame clones only, with some absent. Among 95,000 to 120,000 clones listed, about 87% were seen once. The sequenced material came from peripheral blood. The receptor set was obtained from a woman between 45 and 65 years old with acute or convalescent COVID-19.

V and J are TRBV12-3 or TRBV12-4 and TRBJ2-7; 8 bases fit TRBD1. The CDR3 is 13 residues long. With 4 bases clipped from V and 2 bases from J, the junction kept 1 base outside the gene matches. The CDR3 loop reads CASSYRGAYEQYF. As DNA, the CDR3 is TGTGCCAGCAGTTACAGGGGGGCCTACGAGCAGTACTTC.

This clone was seen a handful of times. The V gene is TRBV6-5, the J gene TRBJ1-5, with TRBD1 identical over 11 bases. J was trimmed by 7 bases and V by 6 bases; bases with no gene match: 5. The CDR3 sequence is 14 residues long. Germline V gives CDR1 MNHEY, CDR2 SVGAGI. The CDR3 protein is CASRDRGQSQPQHF. The CDR3 nucleotides read TGTGCCAGCAGGGACAGGGGGCAAAGCCAGCCCCAGCATTTT.

The chain combines TRBV12-5 with TRBJ2-1; TRBD2 aligns across 10 bases. J lost 5 bases, V lost 2 bases, and 3 bases had no gene match. This CDR3 contains 15 residues. The V gene's germline CDR1 is LGHNT and CDR2 FRNRAP. The CDR3 coding sequence is TGTGCTAGTGGTTTGCGGCTAGCGGGGGACAATGAGCAGTTCTTC. Its translation: CASGLRLAGDNEQFF.

CDR3 region: CASSLGDSYEQYF. The CDR3 bases are TGTGCCAGCAGCTTAGGGGACAGCTACGAGCAGTACTTC. The chain employs TRBV7-3 and TRBJ2-7; 7 bases fit TRBD1. Germline loops: CDR1 SGHTA, CDR2 FQGTGA. CDR3 length: 13 residues. V dropped 2 bases and J dropped 3; count of bases not matched to a gene: 1. The full variable domain, its missing parts supplied by reference TRBV7-3 and TRBJ2-7, is GAGVSQTPSNKVTEKGKYVELRCDPISGHTALYWYRQSLGQGPEFLIYFQGTGAADDSGLPNDRFFAVRPEGSVSTLKIQRTERGDSAVYLCASSLGDSYEQYFGPGTRLTVT.

The chain employs TRBV28 and TRBJ2-3; 10 bases are a match to TRBD2. The CDR3 covers 16 residues. CDR1 and CDR2 (germline): MDHEN, SYDVKM. V shed 2 bases and J 2 bases; nucleotides not matched to a gene: 4. As DNA, the CDR3 is TGTGCCAGCAGTTTAGTACTAGCGGGACACACAGATACGCAGTATTTT. Its translation is CASSLVLAGHTDTQYF.

This clone showed up just once. The chain links TRBV30 to TRBJ1-6; D unclear. The CDR3 spans 14 residues. From germline, CDR1 is GTSNPN and CDR2 SVGIG (reference sequence). Trimming cost V 2 bases and J 11 bases, with 16 bases left between them. The CDR3 loop reads CAWSPGGSRPPLHF. CDR3 DNA: TGTGCCTGGAGTCCAGGAGGTTCTCGACCACCCCTCCACTTT.

The genes are TRBV2 and TRBJ2-1; 12 bases fit TRBD2. The V segment lost 4 bases and the J segment 9 bases; nucleotides outside the gene matches: 4. This CDR3 is built from 14 residues. CDR1 is SNHLY and CDR2 is FYNNEI in the germline V gene. CDR3 amino acids: CASSGLAGAVEQFF. The CDR3, as DNA: TGTGCCAGCAGTGGACTAGCGGGAGCGGTTGAGCAGTTCTTC.

V is TRBV11-2 and J is TRBJ2-5; no reliable D call. V lost 2 bases and J lost 5, with 9 bases in between. The CDR3 runs to 13 residues. The germline gives CDR1 SGHAT, CDR2 FQNNGV. The CDR3 loop reads CASSLTEWETQYF. The CDR3 nucleotides read TGTGCCAGCAGCTTAACGGAGTGGGAGACCCAGTACTTC.

This chain connects TRBV30 to TRBJ1-5, with 9 bases identical to TRBD1. The CDR3 sequence is 15 residues long. The trim removed 3 bases at V and 5 bases at J, leaving 8 bases unmatched. The germline V gene encodes CDR1 GTSNPN and CDR2 SVGIG (reference sequence). CDR3 nucleotides: TGTGCCTGGAGGAGCGGGACAGGGTATCATCAGCCCCAGCATTTT. It specifies CAWRSGTGYHQPQHF.

The J gene is TRBJ2-7, the V gene TRBV30; 10 positions match TRBD1. Germline CDR1 GTSNPN, CDR2 SVGIG (reference sequence). V lost 4 bases and J lost 4; bases outside the gene matches: 7. CDR3 length: 14 residues. CDR3 protein: CAWMQDRGTYEQYF. CDR3 DNA: TGTGCCTGGATGCAGGACAGGGGGACTTACGAGCAGTACTTC. The full variable domain, completed using reference TRBV30 and TRBJ2-7, is SQTIHQWPATLVQPVGSPLSLECTVEGTSNPNLYWYRQAAGRGLQLLFYSVGIGQISSEVPQNLSASRPQDRQFILSSKKLLLSDSGFYLCAWMQDRGTYEQYFGPGTRLTVT.

V is TRBV24-1 and J is TRBJ2-1; the D is unclear. This CDR3 has 13 amino acids. Germline V gives CDR1 KGHDR, CDR2 SFDVKD. V gave up 0 bases and J gave up 9 bases, with 8 bases separating them. The CDR3 reads CATSDLQQSEQFF. For the CDR3, the DNA is TGTGCCACCAGTGATTTGCAACAAAGTGAGCAGTTCTTC.

The V gene is TRBV4-2, the J gene TRBJ1-5, with D possibly matching TRBD1 (5 bases). Germline CDR1 LGHNA, CDR2 YNFKEQ. This CDR3 spans 16 amino acids. V lost 4 bases and J lost 8, with 21 bases in between. CDR3: CASSPQRGKGYEPQHF. CDR3 nucleotides: TGTGCCAGCAGCCCACAAAGGGGTAAGGGATACGAGCCCCAGCATTTT.

The chain recombines TRBV5-4 with TRBJ2-1; D is possibly TRBD1 (6 bases). Trimming removed 4 bases at V and 6 bases at J, with 11 bases between. The CDR3 contains 13 residues. From germline, CDR1 is SGHNT and CDR2 YYREEE (reference sequence). The CDR3: CASSAGTSNEQFF. The CDR3 DNA reads as TGTGCCAGCAGCGCCGGGACATCCAATGAGCAGTTCTTC.

V is TRBV28 and J is TRBJ2-7, with a weak D call TRBD1 (5 bases). The V end lost 6 bases, the J end lost 0 bases, and 6 bases lay between the germline ends. There are 12 residues in the CDR3. Germline CDR1 is MDHEN and CDR2 is SYDVKM. The CDR3 DNA follows: TGTGCCAGCAGCAGGGCCTCCTACGAGCAGTACTTC. It encodes CASSRASYEQYF.

The rearrangement links TRBV7-2 to TRBJ2-5, with 13 bases fitting TRBD2. Germline lookup yields CDR1 SGHTA and CDR2 FQGNSA. Trimming removed 7 bases from V and 4 bases from J; junction bases left unmatched: 18. This CDR3 contains 19 residues. The CDR3 spells CASNSYSGLAGPGGETQYF. The CDR3 coding sequence is TGTGCCAGCAACTCTTACTCGGGACTAGCGGGGCCGGGGGGAGAGACCCAGTACTTC.

The chain has TRBV11-2 and TRBJ2-7; maybe TRBD1 (6 bases). Per germline, CDR1 SGHAT and CDR2 FQNNGV. Trimming took 5 bases from V and 5 from J, leaving 10 bases between them. This CDR3 is 12 amino acids long. CDR3 sequence: CASSGNRDEQYF. CDR3 nucleotide sequence: TGTGCCAGCAGCGGGAACAGGGACGAGCAGTACTTC.

The rearrangement links TRBV6-5 to TRBJ1-2; the match to TRBD1 covers 9 bases. The CDR3 is 14 amino acids. Germline CDR1 is MNHEY and CDR2 is SVGAGI. J lost 5 bases, V lost 6 bases, and 7 bases had no gene match. The CDR3 sequence: CASSPTGGGYGYTF. In DNA, the CDR3 is TGTGCCAGCAGCCCGACAGGGGGAGGGTATGGCTACACCTTC.

The chain is built from TRBV5-7 and TRBJ2-5; 8 bases agree with TRBD1. TRBV5-7 is assigned to the ORF class and has an uncertain function. J lost 2 bases, V lost 3 bases, and 12 bases had no gene match. The CDR3 loop spans 17 amino acids. The CDR3 DNA is TGTGCCAGCAGCTCAACCCGACAGGGGACCCCGCAAGAGACCCAGTACTTC. Translating it yields CASSSTRQGTPQETQYF.

The chain employs TRBV4-3 and TRBJ2-1; 12 bases line up with TRBD2. There are 16 residues in the CDR3. V shed 0 bases, J shed 7 bases, and the junction held 4 bases outside the gene matches. Germline V gene sequence: CDR1 LGHNA, CDR2 YSLEER. This CDR3 is CASSQDLAGGANEQFF. CDR3 nucleotides: TGCGCCAGCAGCCAAGACCTAGCGGGAGGGGCGAATGAGCAGTTCTTC.

V is TRBV27 and J is TRBJ2-7; D is perhaps TRBD1 (6 bases). The germline gives CDR1 MNHEY, CDR2 SMNVEV (reference sequence). Trimming cost V 6 bases and J 2 bases, with 8 bases left between them. The CDR3 is made up of 12 amino acids. As DNA, the CDR3 is TGTGCCAGCAGGGGACACCCCTACGAGCAGTACTTC. It specifies CASRGHPYEQYF.

The genes are TRBV10-1 and TRBJ2-1; TRBD2 matches at 9 bases. This CDR3 is built from 15 residues. V lost 4 bases and J lost 5; bases outside the gene matches: 6. Per the germline V gene, CDR1 is WNHNN and CDR2 is SYGVQD (reference sequence). The CDR3 sequence is CASSVREGRDNEQFF. CDR3 nucleotide sequence: TGCGCCAGCAGTGTGCGGGAGGGCCGAGACAATGAGCAGTTCTTC.

The V call is TRBV28, the J call TRBJ2-1, with D possibly TRBD1 on 6 matching bases. Germline V gene lookup returns CDR1 MDHEN and CDR2 SYDVKM. This CDR3 comprises 17 residues. The V gene lost 1 base and the J gene lost 5 bases, with 18 bases spanning the gap. CDR3 loop: CASSLFTGHQGHNEQFF. In nucleotides, the CDR3 is TGTGCCAGCAGTTTATTTACGGGACACCAGGGACACAATGAGCAGTTCTTC.

This rearrangement joins TRBV7-3 to TRBJ2-6, with 7 bases identical to TRBD1. The J segment lost 0 bases and the V segment lost 5 bases, leaving 4 bases of the junction unmatched. Germline CDR1 is SGHTA and CDR2 is FQGTGA. This CDR3 contains 16 residues. CDR3 amino acids: CASSTGELSGANVLTF. The CDR3, as DNA: TGTGCCAGCAGCACAGGGGAGCTCTCTGGGGCCAACGTCCTGACTTTC.

This chain joins TRBV7-7 and TRBJ1-3; tentatively, D is TRBD1 (5 bases). Trimming removed 5 bases from V and 0 bases from J, with 11 bases in between. This CDR3 has 15 residues. Germline V CDR1 and CDR2: SSHAT, FNYEAQ (reference sequence). Here the CDR3 reads CASSMDTHSGNTIYF. CDR3 coding DNA: TGTGCCAGCAGCATGGACACCCACTCTGGAAACACCATATATTTT.

The chain couples TRBV5-8 to TRBJ1-6; D gene ambiguous. Trimming removed 7 bases at V and 1 base at J, with 12 bases between. Germline-derived CDR1 and CDR2 are SGHTS and YDEGEE. This CDR3 has 15 amino acids. CDR3 nucleotides: TGTGCCAGCGCGGAGGACCGTTCCTATAATTCACCCCTCCACTTT. Translation: CASAEDRSYNSPLHF.

This chain connects TRBV6-5 to TRBJ2-1, with TRBD2 matching over 8 bases. Germline trimming cut 6 bases from V and 5 bases from J; bases unmatched to any gene: 6. Germline CDR1 and CDR2: MNHEY and SVGAGI. This CDR3 is built from 14 residues. CDR3 DNA sequence: TGTGCCAGCAGAAGCAGCGGGGGAAACAATGAGCAGTTCTTC. Translation: CASRSSGGNNEQFF.

The gene calls are TRBV9 and TRBJ1-6, with 9 bases aligning to TRBD1. The CDR3 sequence is 15 residues long. After removal of 3 bases from V and 8 bases from J, the junction contained 6 bases not matched to a gene. Germline assignment: CDR1 SGDLS and CDR2 YYNGEE. The CDR3 DNA reads as TGTGCCAGCAGCGCAGTAGACAGGGGGGATTCACCCCTCCACTTT. Residues: CASSAVDRGDSPLHF.